This T cell receptor (beta chain) stems from a study of T cell responses to AZD1222 COVID-19 vaccine. Method: immunoSEQ multiplex PCR; TCRdb's copy keeps in-frame clones and lacks some. The table includes under 200,000 clones, approximately 90% detected once. A remark on this clone: What it recognizes is unknown.

General observations from the study: Females outnumbered males among donors, who were mostly white British; clonal diversity was possibly underestimated. Of the AZD1222 recipients, only 6 or 7 were seropositive at baseline. Two doses of AZD1222 preceded a rise in Spike-specific TCR breadth and depth.

In germline, CDR1 is SGHNT, CDR2 YYREEE (reference sequence). V gave up 4 bases and J gave up 2 bases, with 12 bases separating them. CDR3 length equals 14 residues. The clonotype comes from an adult who received the AZD1222 COVID-19 vaccine. The J gene is TRBJ1-2, the V gene TRBV5-4; weak D call: TRBD1 (6 bases). The material was peripheral blood, obtained 28 days after the second AZD1222 dose. The CDR3 region has the DNA TGTGCCAGCAGCATGGACAGCTTGAACTATGGCTACACCTTC. Its protein product is CASSMDSLNYGYTF.